The source of this T cell receptor (beta chain) is a study of immune cell composition in non-small cell lung cancer. Clones were read by immunoSEQ multiplex PCR, and TCRdb kept only the in-frame ones, dropping some. This repertoire shows 5,500 to 7,000 clones, about two thirds found once; its top ten account for approximately 5.3%. The CDR3 has 13 amino acids. Trimming shortened V by 1 base and J by 5 bases, and 9 bases separated the two germline ends. The germline gives CDR1 SGHDT, CDR2 YYEEEE. Normal lung was sampled as far from the tumour as possible, at least 3 cm. This TCR derives from a human donor with non-small cell lung cancer. The chain uses TRBV5-6 and TRBJ2-5; no definite D call. The sequenced sample consisted of non-adjacent lung tissue. CDR3 nucleotides: TGTGCCAGCAGCTTGTCCCGTCGGGAGACCCAGTACTTC. It codes for CASSLSRRETQYF.